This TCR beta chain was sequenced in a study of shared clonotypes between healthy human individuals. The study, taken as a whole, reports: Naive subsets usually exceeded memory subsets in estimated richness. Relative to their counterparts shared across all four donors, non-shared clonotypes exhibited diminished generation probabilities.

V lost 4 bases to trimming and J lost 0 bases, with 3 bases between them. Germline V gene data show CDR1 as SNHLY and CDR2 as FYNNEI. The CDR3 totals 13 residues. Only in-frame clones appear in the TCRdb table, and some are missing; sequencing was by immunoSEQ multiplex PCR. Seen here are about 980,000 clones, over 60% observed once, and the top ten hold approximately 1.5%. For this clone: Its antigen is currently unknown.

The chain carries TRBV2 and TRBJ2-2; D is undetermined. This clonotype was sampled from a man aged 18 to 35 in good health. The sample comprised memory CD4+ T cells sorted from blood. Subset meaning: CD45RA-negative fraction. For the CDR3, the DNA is TGTGCCAGCAGTGCCCCGAACACCGGGGAGCTGTTTTTT. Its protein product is CASSAPNTGELFF.